This paragraph covers one T cell receptor (beta chain) sequence. The data originate from a study of blood T cell repertoires in COVID-19. This CDR3 contains 12 residues. The V gene lost 2 bases and the J gene lost 0 bases, with 2 bases spanning the gap. The germline V gene has CDR1 GTSNPN and CDR2 SVGIG (reference sequence). Those who participated ranged in age from about 18 to 95 years and resided in 24 US areas. The data were produced by immunoSEQ multiplex PCR, yet TCRdb's version contains in-frame clones alone and is incomplete. The table shows approximately 290,000 clones, with almost 90% occurring only once.

The receptor's source is a woman aged 18 to 35 with acute COVID-19. The chain recombines TRBV30 with TRBJ1-3; D not resolved. Sequenced: PBMCs or T cells enriched from blood (not recorded which). The CDR3 DNA is TGTGCCTGGAGTCTCTCTGGAAACACCATATATTTT. This codes for CAWSLSGNTIYF.